What follows describes a single T cell receptor (beta chain). Its target is not known. This sample is drawn from a study of type 1 regulatory T cells. Study information: This in vitro CD4 product, T-allo10, is enriched for Tr1 cells and alloantigen-specific.

Germline V lookup: CDR1 SGHRS, CDR2 YFSETQ. The CDR3 runs to 15 residues. V shed 1 base and J shed 3 bases, with 12 bases lying between them. TCRdb itself ran the reads through MiXCR, one entry per CDR3 protein. In the table there are thousands of distinct CDR3 sequences, under 35% of which are singletons. The V and J genes are TRBV5-1 and TRBJ2-3; D might be TRBD1 or TRBD2, each matching 5 bases. This clonotype was obtained from a human donor in good health. The sample was cultured T cells, either the whole culture or a sorted T cell fraction (not recorded which). Sample subset: Tr1-enriched cell product generated in vitro against host alloantigens. In DNA, the CDR3 is TGCGCCAGCAGCTTGCTCGGGACCGCAACAGATACGCAGTATTTT. Residues: CASSLLGTATDTQYF.